The TCR beta chain described here comes from a study of a mutant IDH1 vaccine in newly diagnosed glioma. Remarks on this clone: What it recognizes is unknown. The junction does not match germline at one end; this may be a read error.

Some clones are missing from TCRdb's copy, which holds only in-frame ones; the method was immunoSEQ multiplex PCR. The sample contains 40,000 to 60,000 clones, around 85% of which appear only once. Germline CDR1 is GTSNPN and CDR2 is SVGIG (reference sequence). The CDR3 runs to 14 residues. Indicated time point: week 35, safety follow-up. Topical imiquimod accompanied each vaccine dose, which consisted of 300 ug of mutant IDH1 20-mer peptide. The receptor was isolated from a middle-aged man with glioma. The chain is built from TRBV30 and TRBJ1-2, with D perhaps matching TRBD1 (6 bases). Sequenced here: PBMCs, sampled from a glioma patient whose treatment included an IDH1 peptide vaccine. The CDR3 DNA reads TGTGCCCGGAGTAGTTGGGGGGCCGGGAGGGGCTACACCTTC. Encoded protein: CARSSWGAGRGYTF.